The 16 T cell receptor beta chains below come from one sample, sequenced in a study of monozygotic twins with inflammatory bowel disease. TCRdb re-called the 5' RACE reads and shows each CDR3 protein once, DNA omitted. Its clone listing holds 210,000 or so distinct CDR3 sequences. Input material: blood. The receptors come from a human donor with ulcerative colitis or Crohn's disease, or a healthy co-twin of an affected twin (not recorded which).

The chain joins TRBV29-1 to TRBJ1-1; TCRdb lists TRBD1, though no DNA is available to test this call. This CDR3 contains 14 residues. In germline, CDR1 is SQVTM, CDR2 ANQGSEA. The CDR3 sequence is CSVEGRRGATEAFF.

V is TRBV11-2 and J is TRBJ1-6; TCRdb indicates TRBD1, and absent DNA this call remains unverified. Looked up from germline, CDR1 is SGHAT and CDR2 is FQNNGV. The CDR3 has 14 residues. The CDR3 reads CASSPRQRDSPLHF.

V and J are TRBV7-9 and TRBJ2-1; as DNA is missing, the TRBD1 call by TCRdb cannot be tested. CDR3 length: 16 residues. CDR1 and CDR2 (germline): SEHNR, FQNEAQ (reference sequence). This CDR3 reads CASSGARGFYYNEQFF.

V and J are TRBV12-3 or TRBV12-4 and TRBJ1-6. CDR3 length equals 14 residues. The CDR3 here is CASRTLTPNSPLHF.

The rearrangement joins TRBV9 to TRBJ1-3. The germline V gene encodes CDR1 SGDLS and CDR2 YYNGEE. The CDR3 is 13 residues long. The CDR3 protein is CASSVALENTIYF.

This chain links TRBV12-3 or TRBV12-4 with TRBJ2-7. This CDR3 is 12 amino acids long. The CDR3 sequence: CASRADTSKQYF.

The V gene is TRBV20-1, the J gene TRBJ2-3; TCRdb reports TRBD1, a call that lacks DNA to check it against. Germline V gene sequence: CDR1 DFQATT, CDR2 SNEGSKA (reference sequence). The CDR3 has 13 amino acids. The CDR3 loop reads CSAREGGTDTQYF.

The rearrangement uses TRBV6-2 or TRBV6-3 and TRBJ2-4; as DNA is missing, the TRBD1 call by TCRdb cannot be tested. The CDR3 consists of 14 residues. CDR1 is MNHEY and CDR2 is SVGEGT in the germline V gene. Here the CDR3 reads CASDLGGSKNIQYF.

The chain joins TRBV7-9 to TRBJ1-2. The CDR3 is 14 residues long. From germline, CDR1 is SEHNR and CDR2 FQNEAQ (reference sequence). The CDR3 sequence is CASSSLEPSSGYTF.

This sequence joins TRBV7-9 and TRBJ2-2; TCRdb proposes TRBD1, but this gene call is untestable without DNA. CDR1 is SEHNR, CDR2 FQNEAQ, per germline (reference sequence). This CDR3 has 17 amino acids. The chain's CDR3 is CASSQTAGQGYHGELFF.

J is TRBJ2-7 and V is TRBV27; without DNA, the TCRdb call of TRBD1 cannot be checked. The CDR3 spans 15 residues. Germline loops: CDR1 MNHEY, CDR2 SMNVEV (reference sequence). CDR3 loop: CASSLSTGAPGEQYF.

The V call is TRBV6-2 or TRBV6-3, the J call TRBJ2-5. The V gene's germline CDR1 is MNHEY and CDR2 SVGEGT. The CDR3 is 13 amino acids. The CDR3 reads CASPRQGGETQYF.

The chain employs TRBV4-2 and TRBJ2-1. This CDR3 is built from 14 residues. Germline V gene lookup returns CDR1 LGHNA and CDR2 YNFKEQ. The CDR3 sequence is CASSQESYYNEQFF.

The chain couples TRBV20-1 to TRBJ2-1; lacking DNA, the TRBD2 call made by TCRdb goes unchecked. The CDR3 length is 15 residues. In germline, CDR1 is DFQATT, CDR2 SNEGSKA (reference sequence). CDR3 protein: CSASPLAGEYNEQFF.

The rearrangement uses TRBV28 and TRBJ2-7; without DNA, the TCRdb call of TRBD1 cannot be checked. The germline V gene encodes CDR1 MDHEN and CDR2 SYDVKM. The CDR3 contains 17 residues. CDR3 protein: CASRRPRGRGLRYEQYF. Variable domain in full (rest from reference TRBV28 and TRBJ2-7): DVKVTQSSRYLVKRTGEKVFLECVQDMDHENMFWYRQDPGLGLRLIYFSYDVKMKEKGDIPEGYSVSREKKERFSLILESASTNQTSMYLCASRRPRGRGLRYEQYFGPGTRLTVT.

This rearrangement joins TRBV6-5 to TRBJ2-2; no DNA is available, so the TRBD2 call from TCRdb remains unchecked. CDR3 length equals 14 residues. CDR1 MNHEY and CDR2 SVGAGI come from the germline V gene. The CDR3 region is CASSYSGRTGELFF.